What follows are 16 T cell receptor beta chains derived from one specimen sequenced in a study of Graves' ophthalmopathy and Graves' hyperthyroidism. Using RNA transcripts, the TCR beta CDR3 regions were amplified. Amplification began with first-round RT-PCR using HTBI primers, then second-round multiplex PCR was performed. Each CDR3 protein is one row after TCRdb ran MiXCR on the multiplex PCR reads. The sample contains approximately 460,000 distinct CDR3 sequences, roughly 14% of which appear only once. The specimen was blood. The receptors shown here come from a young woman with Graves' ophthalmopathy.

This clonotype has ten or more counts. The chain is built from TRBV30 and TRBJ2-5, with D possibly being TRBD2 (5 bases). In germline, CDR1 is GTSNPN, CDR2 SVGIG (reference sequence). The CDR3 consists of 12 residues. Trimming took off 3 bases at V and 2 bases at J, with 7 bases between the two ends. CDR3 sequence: CAWRGLQETQYF. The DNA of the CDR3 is TGTGCCTGGAGAGGACTTCAAGAGACCCAGTACTTC.

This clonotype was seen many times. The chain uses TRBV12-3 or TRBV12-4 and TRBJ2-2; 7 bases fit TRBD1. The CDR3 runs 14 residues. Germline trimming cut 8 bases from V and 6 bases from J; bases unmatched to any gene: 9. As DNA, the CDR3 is TGTGCCAGCGAGGGGGCAGGGAAAGCCGGGGAGCTGTTTTTT. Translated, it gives CASEGAGKAGELFF.

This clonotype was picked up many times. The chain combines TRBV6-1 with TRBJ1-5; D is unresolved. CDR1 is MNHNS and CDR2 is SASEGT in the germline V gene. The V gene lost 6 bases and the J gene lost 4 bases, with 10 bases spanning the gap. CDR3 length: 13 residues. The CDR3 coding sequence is TGTGCCAGCAGGACTTTACTAAATCAGCCCCAGCATTTT. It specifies CASRTLLNQPQHF.

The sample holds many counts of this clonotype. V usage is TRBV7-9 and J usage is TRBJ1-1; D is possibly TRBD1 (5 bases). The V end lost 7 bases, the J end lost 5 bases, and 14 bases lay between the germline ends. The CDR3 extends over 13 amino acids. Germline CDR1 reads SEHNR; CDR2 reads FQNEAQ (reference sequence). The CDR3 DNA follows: TGTGCCAGCAAACCTGGGGGGAGTACTGAAGCTTTCTTT. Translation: CASKPGGSTEAFF.

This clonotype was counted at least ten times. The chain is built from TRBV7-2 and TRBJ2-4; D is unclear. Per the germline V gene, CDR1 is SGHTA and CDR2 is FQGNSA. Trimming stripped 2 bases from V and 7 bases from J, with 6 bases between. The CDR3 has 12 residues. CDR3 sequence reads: CASSLTFNIQYF. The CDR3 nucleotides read TGTGCCAGCAGCTTAACCTTTAACATTCAGTACTTC. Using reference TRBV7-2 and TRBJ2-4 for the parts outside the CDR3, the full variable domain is GAGVSQSPSNKVTEKGKDVELRCDPISGHTALYWYRQSLGQGLEFLIYFQGNSAPDKSGLPSDRFSAERTGGSVSTLTIQRTQQEDSAVYLCASSLTFNIQYFGAGTRLSVL.

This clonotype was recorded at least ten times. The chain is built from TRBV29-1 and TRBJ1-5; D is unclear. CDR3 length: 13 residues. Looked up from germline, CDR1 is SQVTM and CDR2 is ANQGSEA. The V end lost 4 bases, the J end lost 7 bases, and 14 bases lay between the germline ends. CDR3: CSVAGLTGQPQHF. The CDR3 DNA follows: TGCAGCGTTGCCGGGCTTACGGGACAGCCCCAGCATTTT.

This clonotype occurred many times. The CDR3 DNA reads TGTGCCAGCAGTTCCGAGGACTATCATAACACCGGGGAGCTGTTTTTT. Amino acids: CASSSEDYHNTGELFF. This rearrangement joins TRBV27 to TRBJ2-2; D may be TRBD2 (6 bases). V was trimmed by 4 bases and J by 2 bases, leaving 14 bases between them. The CDR3 loop spans 16 amino acids. Germline loops: CDR1 MNHEY, CDR2 SMNVEV (reference sequence).

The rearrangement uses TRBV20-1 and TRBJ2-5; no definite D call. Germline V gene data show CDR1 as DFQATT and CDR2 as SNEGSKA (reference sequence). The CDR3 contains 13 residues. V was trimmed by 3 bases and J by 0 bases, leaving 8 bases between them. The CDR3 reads CSASSGDQETQYF. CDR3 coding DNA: TGCAGTGCTAGCAGTGGCGACCAAGAGACCCAGTACTTC.

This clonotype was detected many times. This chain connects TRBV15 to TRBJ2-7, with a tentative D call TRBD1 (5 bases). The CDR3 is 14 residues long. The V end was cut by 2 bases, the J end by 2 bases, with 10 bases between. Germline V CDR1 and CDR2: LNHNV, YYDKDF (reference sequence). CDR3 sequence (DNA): TGTGCCACCAGCAGATCGGACAAAACCTACGAGCAGTACTTC. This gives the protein CATSRSDKTYEQYF.

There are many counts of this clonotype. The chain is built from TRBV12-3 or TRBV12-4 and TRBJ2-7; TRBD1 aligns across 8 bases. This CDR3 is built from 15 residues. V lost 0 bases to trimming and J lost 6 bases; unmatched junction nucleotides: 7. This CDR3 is CASSLAGQAVGEQYF. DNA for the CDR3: TGTGCCAGCAGTTTAGCGGGACAGGCTGTAGGCGAGCAGTACTTC.

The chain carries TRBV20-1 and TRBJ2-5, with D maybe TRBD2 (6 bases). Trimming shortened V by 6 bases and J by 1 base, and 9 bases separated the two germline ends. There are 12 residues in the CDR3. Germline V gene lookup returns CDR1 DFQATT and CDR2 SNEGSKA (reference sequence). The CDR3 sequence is CSAAGLQETQYF. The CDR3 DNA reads TGCAGTGCGGCGGGACTCCAAGAGACCCAGTACTTC.

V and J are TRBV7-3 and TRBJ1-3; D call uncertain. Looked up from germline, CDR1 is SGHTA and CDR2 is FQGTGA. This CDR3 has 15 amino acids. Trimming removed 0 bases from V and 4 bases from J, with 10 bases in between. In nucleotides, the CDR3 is TGTGCCAGCAGCTTAACGGGTGGCCGAGGAAACACCATATATTTT. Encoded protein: CASSLTGGRGNTIYF.

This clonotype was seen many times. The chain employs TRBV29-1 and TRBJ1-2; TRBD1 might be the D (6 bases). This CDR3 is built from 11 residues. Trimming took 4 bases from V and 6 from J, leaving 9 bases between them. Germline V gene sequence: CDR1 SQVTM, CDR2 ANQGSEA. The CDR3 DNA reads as TGCAGCGTTGGGGGGGCTCATGGCTACACCTTC. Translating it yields CSVGGAHGYTF.

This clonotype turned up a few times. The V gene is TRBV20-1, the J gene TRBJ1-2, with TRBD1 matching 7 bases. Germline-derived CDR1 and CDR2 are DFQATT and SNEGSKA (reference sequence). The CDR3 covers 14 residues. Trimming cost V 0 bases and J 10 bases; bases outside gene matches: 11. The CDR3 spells CSARDPHRGFDYTF. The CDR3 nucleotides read TGCAGTGCTAGAGATCCCCACAGGGGATTCGACTACACCTTC.

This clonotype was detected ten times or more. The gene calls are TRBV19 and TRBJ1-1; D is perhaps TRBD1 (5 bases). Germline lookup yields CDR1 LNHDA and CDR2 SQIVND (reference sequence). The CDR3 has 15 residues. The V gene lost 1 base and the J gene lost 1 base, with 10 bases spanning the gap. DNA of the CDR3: TGTGCCAGTAGTATAGCGGGGGGAGCGAACACTGAAGCTTTCTTT. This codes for CASSIAGGANTEAFF.

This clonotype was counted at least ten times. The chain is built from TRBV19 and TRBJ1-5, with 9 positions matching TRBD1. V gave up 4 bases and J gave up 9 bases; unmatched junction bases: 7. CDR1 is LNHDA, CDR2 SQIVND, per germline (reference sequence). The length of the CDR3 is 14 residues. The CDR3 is CASSTRDRERPQHF. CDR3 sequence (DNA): TGTGCCAGTAGTACCCGGGACAGGGAACGGCCCCAGCATTTT.